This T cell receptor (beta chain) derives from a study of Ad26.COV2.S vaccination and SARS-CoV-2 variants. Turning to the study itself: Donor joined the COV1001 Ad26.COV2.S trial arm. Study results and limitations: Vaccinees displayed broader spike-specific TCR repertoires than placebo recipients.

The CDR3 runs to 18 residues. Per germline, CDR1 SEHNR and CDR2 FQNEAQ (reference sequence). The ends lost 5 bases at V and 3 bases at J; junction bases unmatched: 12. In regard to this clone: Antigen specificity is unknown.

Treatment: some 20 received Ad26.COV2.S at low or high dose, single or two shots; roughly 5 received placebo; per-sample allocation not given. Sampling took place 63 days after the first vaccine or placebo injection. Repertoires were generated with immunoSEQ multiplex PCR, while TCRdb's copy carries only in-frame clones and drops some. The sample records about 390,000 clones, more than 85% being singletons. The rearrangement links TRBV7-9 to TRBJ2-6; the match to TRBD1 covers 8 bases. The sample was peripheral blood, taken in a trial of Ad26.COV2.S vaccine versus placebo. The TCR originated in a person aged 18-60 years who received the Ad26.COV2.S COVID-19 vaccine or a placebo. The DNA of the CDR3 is TGTGCCAGCAGCCGGACAGGGAGCGATTTCGGTGGGGCCAACGTCCTGACTTTC. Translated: CASSRTGSDFGGANVLTF.